The T cell receptor beta chain described here comes from a study of CD8 T cells in Susac syndrome. General study points: TCR sequencing and HLA analysis covered a relatively small number of individuals.

TCR beta was sequenced from blood CD8+ and CD4+ T cells. Turning to this clonotype: The target antigen is unknown.

Per the germline V gene, CDR1 is MNHNY and CDR2 is SVGAGI (reference sequence). This CDR3 is 12 amino acids long. The V gene lost 6 bases and the J gene lost 8 bases, with 13 bases spanning the gap. RNA in amounts of roughly 0.5 to 1 ug was reverse transcribed with random hexamers. It was immunoSEQ multiplex PCR that amplified TCR beta CDR3 across 54 Vbeta and 13 Jbeta. TCRdb re-called the immunoSEQ multiplex PCR reads through MiXCR, storing one row per CDR3 protein. The table has some 130,000 distinct CDR3 sequences, about 96% seen once; the top ten hold approximately 0.12%. This chain links TRBV6-6 with TRBJ1-2; D possibly corresponds to TRBD1 (6 bases). Sequences were obtained from CD4+ T cells from PBMCs. The origin of this receptor is a human donor in good health. CDR3 residues: CASSLQGGGYTF. The CDR3 bases are TGTGCCAGCAGCCTACAGGGAGGGGGCTACACCTTC.